The 17 T cell receptor beta chains below come from one sample, sequenced in a study of CD8+CD57+ T cells in acquired aplastic anemia. Using genomic DNA as the template, TCR beta VDJ and CDR3 profiling was carried out. MiXCR, run by TCRdb on the reads, gives a single entry per CDR3 protein. The sample carries 150,000 or so distinct CDR3 sequences, roughly 48% recorded once. Before being chosen for sequencing, patients had shown CD8+CD57+ cell expansion by flow cytometry. Sequenced input: sorted CD4+, CD8+, or CD8+CD57+ T cells (not recorded which) from PBMCs. These receptors were collected from a human donor with aplastic anemia.

The sample holds a few counts of this clonotype. This chain links TRBV29-1 with TRBJ1-6; TRBD1 matches at 7 bases. V lost 6 bases to trimming and J lost 7 bases; unmatched junction nucleotides: 6. The CDR3 contains 13 residues. Germline V gene lookup returns CDR1 SQVTM and CDR2 ANQGSEA. CDR3 region: CSVGGQINSPLHF. In DNA form, the CDR3 reads TGCAGCGTCGGGGGACAGATAAATTCACCCCTCCACTTT.

This chain joins TRBV14 and TRBJ1-6; D unclear. Looked up from germline, CDR1 is SGHDN and CDR2 is FVKESK. V lost 7 bases, J lost 1 base, and 11 bases lay in between. The CDR3 totals 15 residues. The DNA for the CDR3 is TGTGCCAGCAACCTGGGAGTATCCTATAATTCACCCCTCCACTTT. It encodes CASNLGVSYNSPLHF.

J is TRBJ2-5 and V is TRBV7-6; unclear D gene. Germline assignment: CDR1 SGHVS and CDR2 FNYEAQ. V was clipped by 1 base and J by 4 bases, with 13 bases between them. The CDR3 runs 15 residues. The CDR3 loop is CASSLEAGSGETQYF. In DNA, the CDR3 is TGTGCCAGCAGCTTAGAGGCCGGGTCGGGAGAGACCCAGTACTTC.

The J gene is TRBJ2-1, the V gene TRBV7-8; D unresolved. Germline CDR1 is SGHVS and CDR2 is FQNEAQ. With 2 bases removed from V and 2 bases from J, the gap between germline ends came to 4 bases. The length of the CDR3 is 13 residues. The CDR3 region has the DNA TGTGCCAGCAGCTTACCCCCCTACAATGAGCAGTTCTTC. This codes for CASSLPPYNEQFF.

The CDR3 loop is CASRGTAPYGYTF. The CDR3 DNA is TGTGCCAGCAGGGGGACAGCCCCTTATGGCTACACCTTC. The gene calls are TRBV28 and TRBJ1-2, with 7 bases that match TRBD1. This CDR3 spans 13 amino acids. Trimming at V came to 6 bases and at J to 5 bases, leaving 6 bases not matched to a gene. Germline V lookup: CDR1 MDHEN, CDR2 SYDVKM.

Worth noting for this clonotype: At one boundary the junction diverges from the germline segment, which might be a read error. V gene TRBV5-1 combines with J gene TRBJ2-2; TRBD1 or TRBD2 may be the D gene (6 bases each). This CDR3 is built from 15 residues. The germline V gene has CDR1 SGHRS and CDR2 YFSETQ. The CDR3: CASSLDGGDTGELLF. CDR3 in DNA: TGCGCCAGCAGCTTGGACGGGGGCGACACCGGGGAGCTGCTTTTT.

The rearrangement links TRBV7-9 to TRBJ2-7, with 7 nucleotides matching TRBD1. Looked up from germline, CDR1 is SEHNR and CDR2 is FQNEAQ (reference sequence). The V gene end was trimmed by 2 bases and the J gene end by 11 bases; junction bases not matched to a gene: 9. This CDR3 region has 13 residues. The chain's CDR3 is CASSLKLGTAEYF. The CDR3, as DNA: TGTGCCAGCAGCTTAAAGTTAGGGACAGCTGAGTACTTC.

J is TRBJ1-5 and V is TRBV24-1; D remains unclear. This CDR3 has 12 amino acids. Deletions cut 4 bases from V and 4 bases from J, with 4 bases between. Germline V gene data show CDR1 as KGHDR and CDR2 as SFDVKD. The CDR3 DNA is TGTGCCACCAGTGACCTGAATCAGCCCCAGCATTTT. Its protein is CATSDLNQPQHF.

This clonotype came up many times. CDR3 DNA: TGTGCCAGCAGTTACCAATCCCTCAGCAGGGGTGGCTACACCTTC. It yields the protein CASSYQSLSRGGYTF. The rearrangement links TRBV6-6 to TRBJ1-2, with D possibly matching TRBD1 (6 bases). The CDR3 consists of 15 residues. Germline values: CDR1 MNHNY, CDR2 SVGAGI (reference sequence). The V gene lost 2 bases and the J gene lost 7 bases, with 17 bases spanning the gap.

This clonotype was recorded at least ten times. The chain carries TRBV7-9 and TRBJ2-1, with a possible D match to TRBD1 (6 bases). Trimming stripped 3 bases from V and 0 bases from J, with 12 bases between. The CDR3 runs 16 residues. Germline V CDR1 and CDR2: SEHNR, FQNEAQ (reference sequence). The chain's CDR3 is CASSFHRALSYNEQFF. The DNA of the CDR3 is TGTGCCAGCAGCTTCCACAGGGCCCTCTCCTACAATGAGCAGTTCTTC.

This rearrangement joins TRBV19 to TRBJ1-1, with 7 nucleotides matching TRBD1. CDR1 and CDR2 from the germline V gene are LNHDA and SQIVND (reference sequence). The CDR3 covers 15 residues. V shed 3 bases and J 2 bases; nucleotides not matched to a gene: 6. Here the CDR3 DNA reads TGTGCCAGTAGTATCGGGACAGAAGGAAACACTGAAGCTTTCTTT. The encoded protein is CASSIGTEGNTEAFF. Variable domain in full (rest from reference TRBV19 and TRBJ1-1): DGGITQSPKYLFRKEGQNVTLSCEQNLNHDAMYWYRQDPGQGLRLIYYSQIVNDFQKGDIAEGYSVSREKKESFPLTVTSAQKNPTAFYLCASSIGTEGNTEAFFGQGTRLTVV.

This clonotype was seen only once. Lacking the conserved final phenylalanine or tryptophan, this CDR3 likely reflects a read error. The chain links TRBV27 to TRBJ1-6; no firm D call. Germline values: CDR1 MNHEY, CDR2 SMNVEV (reference sequence). Trimming shortened V by 2 bases and J by 9 bases, and 14 bases separated the two germline ends. There are 15 residues in the CDR3. For the CDR3, the DNA is TGTGCCAGCAGTTTAGAAGGTTTCGGAATTTCACCCCTCCACTTA. Residues: CASSLEGFGISPLHL.

This clonotype came up a few times. The chain joins TRBV11-2 to TRBJ2-1; 12 bases line up with TRBD2. This CDR3 has 18 residues. V shed 0 bases and J 6 bases; nucleotides not matched to a gene: 9. Germline CDR1 reads SGHAT; CDR2 reads FQNNGV. The CDR3 DNA sequence: TGTGCCAGCAGCTTAGAGACGGCTAGCGGGGGGGCCGGCAATGAGCAGTTCTTC. Translating it yields CASSLETASGGAGNEQFF.

This clonotype appeared a few times. This chain joins TRBV25-1 and TRBJ1-1; the match to TRBD1 covers 7 bases. From germline, CDR1 is MGHDK and CDR2 SYGVNS. There are 15 residues in the CDR3. Trimming removed 1 base from V and 0 bases from J; junction bases left unmatched: 2. As DNA, the CDR3 is TGTGCCAGCAGTGAATCAGGGGGGATGAACACTGAAGCTTTCTTT. Protein product: CASSESGGMNTEAFF.

At least ten counts were recorded for this clonotype. The chain links TRBV6-5 to TRBJ1-5, with 7 bases aligning to TRBD1. Germline V gene lookup returns CDR1 MNHEY and CDR2 SVGAGI. The ends lost 6 bases at V and 6 bases at J; junction bases unmatched: 8. The CDR3 length is 14 residues. The CDR3 loop is CASSSDRVGQPQHF. DNA for the CDR3: TGTGCCAGCAGCTCAGACAGGGTCGGTCAGCCCCAGCATTTT.

The chain links TRBV7-3 to TRBJ2-3; 8 positions match TRBD1. The CDR3 contains 15 residues. Trimming removed 5 bases from V and 5 bases from J; junction bases left unmatched: 9. The germline CDR1 and CDR2 sequences are SGHTA and FQGTGA. The CDR3 DNA is TGTGCCAGCAGCGCAGACAGGGGTCGTCAAGATACGCAGTATTTT. Its protein product is CASSADRGRQDTQYF.

The chain uses TRBV29-1 and TRBJ2-1; D not resolved. With 1 base removed from V and 6 bases from J, the gap between germline ends came to 10 bases. The length of the CDR3 is 13 residues. Germline V CDR1 and CDR2: SQVTM, ANQGSEA. In nucleotides, the CDR3 is TGCAGCGTTGAAGTGGCTAGTAGCAATGAGCAGTTCTTC. Translating gives CSVEVASSNEQFF.